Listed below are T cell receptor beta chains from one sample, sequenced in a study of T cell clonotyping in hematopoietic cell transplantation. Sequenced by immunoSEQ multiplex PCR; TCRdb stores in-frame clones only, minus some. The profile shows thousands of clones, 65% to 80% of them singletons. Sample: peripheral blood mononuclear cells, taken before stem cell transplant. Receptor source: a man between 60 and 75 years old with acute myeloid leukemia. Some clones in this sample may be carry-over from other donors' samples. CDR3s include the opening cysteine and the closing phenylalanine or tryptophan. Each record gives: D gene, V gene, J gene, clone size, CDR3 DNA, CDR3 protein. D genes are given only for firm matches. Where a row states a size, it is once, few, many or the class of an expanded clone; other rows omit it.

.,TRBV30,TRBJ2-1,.,TGTGCCTGGAGTGTAGGGGTAGGGATTAATGAGCAGTTCTTC,CAWSVGVGINEQFF
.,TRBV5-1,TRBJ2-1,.,TGCGCCAGCAGCGTCCCGGGACACCCTTTGAATGAGCAGTTCTTC,CASSVPGHPLNEQFF
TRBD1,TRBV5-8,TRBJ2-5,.,TGTGCCTCCGGACAGGCGGTTTTGGAGACCCAGTACTTC,CASGQAVLETQYF
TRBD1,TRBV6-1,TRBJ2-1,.,TGTGCCAGCACCGGACAGGGGGTTTACAATGAGCAGTTCTTC,CASTGQGVYNEQFF
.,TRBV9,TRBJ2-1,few,TGTGCCAGCAGCGTAGCCCCCCTGCCTGAGGTCGATGAGCAGTTCTTC,CASSVAPLPEVDEQFF
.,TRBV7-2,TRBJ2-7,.,TGTGCCAGCAGCTCGATTGGCCCGTACTACGAGCAGTACTTC,CASSSIGPYYEQYF
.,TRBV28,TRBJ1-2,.,TGTGCCAGCAGTTCAATGCAGGGGAACTATGGCTACACCTTC,CASSSMQGNYGYTF
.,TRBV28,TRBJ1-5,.,TGTGCCAGCACCTCTGTGGTGGGAGGCAATCAGCCCCAGCATTTT,CASTSVVGGNQPQHF
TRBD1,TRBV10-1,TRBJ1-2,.,TGCGCCAGCAGTGAACGGGTCGACAGGGGATCATCTGGCTACACCTTC,CASSERVDRGSSGYTF
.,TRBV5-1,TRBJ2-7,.,TGCGCCAGCAGCTTAGGGCGGGGAAACTACGAGCAGTACTTC,CASSLGRGNYEQYF
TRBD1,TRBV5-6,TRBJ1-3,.,TGTGCCAGCAGCATGGGACAGAGGCTCTCTGGAAACACCATATATTTT,CASSMGQRLSGNTIYF
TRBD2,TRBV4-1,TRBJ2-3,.,TGCGCCAGCAGCCCCCTCTCTGGGGGGGGTCAGGGCACAGATACGCAGTATTTT,CASSPLSGGGQGTDTQYF
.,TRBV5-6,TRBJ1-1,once,TGTGCCAGCAGCTTTGGCAGTGGGGTGGGGAACACTGAAGCTTTCTTT,CASSFGSGVGNTEAFF
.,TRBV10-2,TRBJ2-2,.,TGCGCCAGCAGGCTCAACGGGGAGCTGTTTTTT,CASRLNGELFF
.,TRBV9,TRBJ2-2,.,TGTGCCAGCAGCGTAGCTGGGGCTACGAACACCGGGGAGCTGTTTTTT,CASSVAGATNTGELFF
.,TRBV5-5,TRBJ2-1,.,TGTGCCAGCAGCCTCTCATGGGACACCATCTACAATGAGCAGTTCTTC,CASSLSWDTIYNEQFF
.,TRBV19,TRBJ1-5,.,TGTGCCAGTAGTACGTCCAGCAATCAGCCCCAGCATTTT,CASSTSSNQPQHF
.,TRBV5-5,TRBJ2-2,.,TGTGCCAGCAGCGCGGGACAGACTAACACCGGGGAGCTGTTTTTT,CASSAGQTNTGELFF
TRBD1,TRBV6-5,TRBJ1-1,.,TGTGCCAGCAGTTACACCGGGACAGGGGTTAACACTGAAGCTTTCTTT,CASSYTGTGVNTEAFF
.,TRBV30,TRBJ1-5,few,TGTGCCTGGTCAGACAGCTATAGCAATCAGCCCCAGCATTTT,CAWSDSYSNQPQHF
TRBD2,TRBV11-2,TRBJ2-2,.,TGTGCCAGCAGCCGACCGGGACTAGCGACCGGGGAGCTGTTTTTT,CASSRPGLATGELFF
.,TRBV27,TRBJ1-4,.,TGTGCCAGCAGTTTCCGCGGTCGGACAGAAGAAAAACTGTTTTTT,CASSFRGRTEEKLFF
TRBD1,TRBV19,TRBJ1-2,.,TGTGCCAGTAGTCTGGGCAGGGGGGATGGCTACACCTTC,CASSLGRGDGYTF
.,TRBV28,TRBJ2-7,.,TGTGCCAGCAGTTTCGTAGACTCCGGGGAGCAGTACTTC,CASSFVDSGEQYF
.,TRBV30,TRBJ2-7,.,TGTGCCTGGAGTGGGGGGCTACAGTTCGAGCAGTACTTC,CAWSGGLQFEQYF
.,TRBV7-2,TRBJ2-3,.,TGTGCCAGCAGAGAAACGGATCTTAGCACAGATACGCAGTATTTT,CASRETDLSTDTQYF
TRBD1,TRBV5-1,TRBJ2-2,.,TGCGCCAGCAGCCCGGGACAGGGGACTGCCGGGGAGCTGTTTTTT,CASSPGQGTAGELFF
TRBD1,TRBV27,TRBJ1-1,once,TGTGCCAGCAGCCGAGGGGGCGTGAGCACTGAAGCTTTCTTT,CASSRGGVSTEAFF
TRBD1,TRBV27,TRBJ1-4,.,TGTGCCAGCAGCCGACAGGGCGAAGAAAAACTGTTTTTT,CASSRQGEEKLFF
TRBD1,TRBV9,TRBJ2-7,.,TGTGCCAGCAGCCCCACGGGACAGGGGGCTGGCGAGCAGTACTTC,CASSPTGQGAGEQYF
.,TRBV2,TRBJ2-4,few,TGTGCCAGCACCTCCTACGCCAAAAACATTCAGTACTTC,CASTSYAKNIQYF